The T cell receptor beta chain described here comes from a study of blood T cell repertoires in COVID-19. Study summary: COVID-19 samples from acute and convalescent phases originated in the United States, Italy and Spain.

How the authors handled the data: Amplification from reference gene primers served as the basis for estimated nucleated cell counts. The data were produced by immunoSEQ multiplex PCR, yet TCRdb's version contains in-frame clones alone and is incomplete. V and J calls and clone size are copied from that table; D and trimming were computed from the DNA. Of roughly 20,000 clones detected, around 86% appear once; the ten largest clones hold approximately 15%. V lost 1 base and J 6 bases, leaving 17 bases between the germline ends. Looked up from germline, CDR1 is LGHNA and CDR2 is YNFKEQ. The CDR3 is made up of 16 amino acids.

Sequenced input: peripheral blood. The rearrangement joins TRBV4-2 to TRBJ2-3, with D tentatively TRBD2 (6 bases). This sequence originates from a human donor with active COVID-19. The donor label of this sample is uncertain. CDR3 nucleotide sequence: TGTGCCAGCAGCCAAGCCCCGGGAGATCCAAGGGATACGCAGTATTTT. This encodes CASSQAPGDPRDTQYF.